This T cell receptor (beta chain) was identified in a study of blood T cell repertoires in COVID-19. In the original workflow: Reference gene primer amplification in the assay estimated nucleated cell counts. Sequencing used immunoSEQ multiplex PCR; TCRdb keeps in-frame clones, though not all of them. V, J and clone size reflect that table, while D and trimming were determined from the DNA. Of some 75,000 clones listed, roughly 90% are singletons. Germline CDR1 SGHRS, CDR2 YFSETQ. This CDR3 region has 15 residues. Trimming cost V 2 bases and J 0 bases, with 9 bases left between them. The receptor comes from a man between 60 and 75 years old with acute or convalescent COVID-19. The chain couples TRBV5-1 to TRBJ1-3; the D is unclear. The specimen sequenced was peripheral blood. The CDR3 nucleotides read TGCGCCAGCAGCTTTACAGCGGACTCTGGAAACACCATATATTTT. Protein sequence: CASSFTADSGNTIYF.